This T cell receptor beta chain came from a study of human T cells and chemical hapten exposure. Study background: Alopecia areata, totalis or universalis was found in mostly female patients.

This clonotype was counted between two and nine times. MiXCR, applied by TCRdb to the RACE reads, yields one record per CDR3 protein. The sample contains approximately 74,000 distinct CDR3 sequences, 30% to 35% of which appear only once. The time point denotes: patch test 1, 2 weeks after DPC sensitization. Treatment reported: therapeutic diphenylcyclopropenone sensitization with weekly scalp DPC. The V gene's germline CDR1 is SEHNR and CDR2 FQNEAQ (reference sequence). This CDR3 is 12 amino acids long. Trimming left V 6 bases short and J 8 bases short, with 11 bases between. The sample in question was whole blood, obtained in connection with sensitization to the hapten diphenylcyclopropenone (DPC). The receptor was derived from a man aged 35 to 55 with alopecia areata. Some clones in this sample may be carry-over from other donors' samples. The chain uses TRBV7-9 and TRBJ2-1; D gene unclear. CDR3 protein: CASSPPWDEQFF. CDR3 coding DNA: TGTGCCAGCAGTCCACCTTGGGATGAGCAGTTCTTC.